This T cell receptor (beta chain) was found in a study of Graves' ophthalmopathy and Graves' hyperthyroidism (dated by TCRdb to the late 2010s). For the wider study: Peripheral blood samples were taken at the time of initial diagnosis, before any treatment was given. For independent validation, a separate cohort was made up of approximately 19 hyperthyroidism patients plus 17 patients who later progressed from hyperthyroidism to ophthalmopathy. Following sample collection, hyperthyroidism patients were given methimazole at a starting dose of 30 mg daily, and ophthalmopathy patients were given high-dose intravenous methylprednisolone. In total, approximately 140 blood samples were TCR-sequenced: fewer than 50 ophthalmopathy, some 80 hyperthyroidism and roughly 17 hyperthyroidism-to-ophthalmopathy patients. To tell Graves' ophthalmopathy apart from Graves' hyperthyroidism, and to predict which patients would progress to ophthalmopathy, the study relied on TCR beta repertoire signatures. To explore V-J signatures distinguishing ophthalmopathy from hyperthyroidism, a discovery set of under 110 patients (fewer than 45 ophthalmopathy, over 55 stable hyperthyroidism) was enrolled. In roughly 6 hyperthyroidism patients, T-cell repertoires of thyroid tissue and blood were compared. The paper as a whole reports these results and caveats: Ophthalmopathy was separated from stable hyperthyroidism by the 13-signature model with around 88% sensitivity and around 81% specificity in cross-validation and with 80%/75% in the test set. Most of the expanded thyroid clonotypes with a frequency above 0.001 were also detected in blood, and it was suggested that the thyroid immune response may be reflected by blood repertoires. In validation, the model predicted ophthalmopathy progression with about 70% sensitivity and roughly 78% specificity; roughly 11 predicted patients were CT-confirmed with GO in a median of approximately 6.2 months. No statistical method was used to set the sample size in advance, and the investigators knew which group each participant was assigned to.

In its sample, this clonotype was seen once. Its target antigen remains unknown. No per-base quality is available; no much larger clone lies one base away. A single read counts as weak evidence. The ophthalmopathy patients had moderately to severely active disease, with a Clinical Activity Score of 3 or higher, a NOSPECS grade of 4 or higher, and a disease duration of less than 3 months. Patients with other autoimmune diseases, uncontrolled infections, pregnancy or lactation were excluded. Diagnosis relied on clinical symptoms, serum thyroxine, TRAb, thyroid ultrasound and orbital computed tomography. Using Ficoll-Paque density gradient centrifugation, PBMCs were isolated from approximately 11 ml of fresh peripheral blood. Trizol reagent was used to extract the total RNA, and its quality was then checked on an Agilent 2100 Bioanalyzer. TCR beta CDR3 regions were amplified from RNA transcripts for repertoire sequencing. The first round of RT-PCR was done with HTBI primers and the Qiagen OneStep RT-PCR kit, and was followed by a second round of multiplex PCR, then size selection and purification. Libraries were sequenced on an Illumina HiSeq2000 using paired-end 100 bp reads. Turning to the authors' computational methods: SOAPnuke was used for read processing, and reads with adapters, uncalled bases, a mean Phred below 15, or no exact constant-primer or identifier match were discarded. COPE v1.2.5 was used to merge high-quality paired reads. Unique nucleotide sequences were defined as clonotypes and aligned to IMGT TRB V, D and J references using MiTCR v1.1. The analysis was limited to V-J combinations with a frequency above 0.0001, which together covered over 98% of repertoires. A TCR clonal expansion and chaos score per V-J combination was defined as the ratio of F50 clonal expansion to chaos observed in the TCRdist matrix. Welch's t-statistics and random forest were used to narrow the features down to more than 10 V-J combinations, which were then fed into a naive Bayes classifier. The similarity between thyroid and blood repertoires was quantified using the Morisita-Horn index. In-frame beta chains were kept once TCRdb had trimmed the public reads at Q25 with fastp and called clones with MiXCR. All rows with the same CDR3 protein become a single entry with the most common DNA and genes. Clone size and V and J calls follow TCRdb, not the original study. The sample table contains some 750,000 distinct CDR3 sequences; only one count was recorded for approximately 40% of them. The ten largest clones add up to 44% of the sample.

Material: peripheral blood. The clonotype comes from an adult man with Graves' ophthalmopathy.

Here the CDR3 is given as CASNPTEDYTEAFF. In nucleotides, the sequence is TGTGCCAGCAACCCGACAGAGGATTACACTGAAGCTTTCTTT. This chain joins TRBV5-6 to TRBJ1-1; TRBD1 might be the D gene, on 5 matching bases. CDR1 and CDR2, looked up from the germline V gene, are SGHDT and YYEEEE. V is cut by 6 bases and J by 3 bases, and the space between the germline ends is 15 bases. The CDR3 runs 14 amino acids, cysteine and phenylalanine included. Only the CDR3 part of the read is kept: 42 bases, read in frame from the first base.